This paragraph covers one T cell receptor (beta chain) sequence. Profiling relied on immunoSEQ multiplex PCR, and the TCRdb table lists in-frame clones only, not all of them. The table shows 35,000 to 50,000 clones, with over 85% occurring only once. Unmatched junction bases numbered 13, after V lost 1 base and J lost 5 bases. Germline V CDR1 and CDR2: MNHNS, SASEGT. The CDR3 covers 17 residues. These data are taken from a study of graft-versus-host responses after intestinal transplantation. Study in general: All recipients were transplanted with multivisceral, liver-intestinal, or isolated intestinal grafts. Recipients were all induced with anti-thymocyte globulin, then given tacrolimus and steroids for around three years.

Sequenced here: PBMCs, sampled roughly 51 weeks after intestinal transplant. This TCR was recovered from a human patient who received an intestinal transplant, so some T cells may come from the graft donor. The J gene is TRBJ2-5, the V gene TRBV6-1, with 7 positions matching TRBD2. CDR3 DNA sequence: TGTGCCAGCAGTGAAGAGCAGGGACTAAGGGCGCGGGAGACCCAGTACTTC. It is translated as CASSEEQGLRARETQYF.